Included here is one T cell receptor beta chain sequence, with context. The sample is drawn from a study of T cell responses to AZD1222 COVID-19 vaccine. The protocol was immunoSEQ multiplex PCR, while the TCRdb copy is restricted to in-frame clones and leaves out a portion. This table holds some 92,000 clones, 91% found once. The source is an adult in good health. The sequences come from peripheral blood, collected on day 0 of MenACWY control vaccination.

CDR3 in amino acids: CATQRSQGQRGAFF. The CDR3, as DNA: TGTGCCACCCAGAGAAGTCAGGGTCAACGGGGAGCTTTCTTT. The chain couples TRBV6-5 to TRBJ1-1; a weak D match, TRBD1 (5 bases). This CDR3 has 14 amino acids. Trimming stripped 10 bases from V and 10 bases from J, with 25 bases between. CDR1 is MNHEY and CDR2 is SVGAGI in the germline V gene.